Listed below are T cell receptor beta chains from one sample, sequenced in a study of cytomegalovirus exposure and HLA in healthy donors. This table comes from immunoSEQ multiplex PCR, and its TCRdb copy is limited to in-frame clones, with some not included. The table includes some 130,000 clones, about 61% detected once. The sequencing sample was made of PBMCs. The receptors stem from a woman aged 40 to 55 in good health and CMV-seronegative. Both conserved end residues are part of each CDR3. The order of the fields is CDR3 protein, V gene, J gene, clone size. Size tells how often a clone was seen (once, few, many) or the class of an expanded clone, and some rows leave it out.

cdr3_aa: CSARDIPGYTF; v_call: TRBV20-1; j_call: TRBJ1-2; clone_size: once
cdr3_aa: CASRTSGGRETQYF; v_call: TRBV19; j_call: TRBJ2-5; clone_size: .
cdr3_aa: CASSGILSGAGETQYF; v_call: TRBV4-1; j_call: TRBJ2-5; clone_size: .
cdr3_aa: CASSSRDTPYEQYF; v_call: TRBV28; j_call: TRBJ2-7; clone_size: .
cdr3_aa: CASSLRTAWNTEAFF; v_call: TRBV5-1; j_call: TRBJ1-1; clone_size: few
cdr3_aa: CASSEPTGSPNQPQHF; v_call: TRBV6-1; j_call: TRBJ1-5; clone_size: .
cdr3_aa: CASSGPDRGIFGYTF; v_call: TRBV25-1; j_call: TRBJ1-2; clone_size: .
cdr3_aa: CASSSREQLNTEAFF; v_call: TRBV5-1; j_call: TRBJ1-1; clone_size: once
cdr3_aa: CASSFPSDTQYF; v_call: TRBV11-2; j_call: TRBJ2-3; clone_size: .
cdr3_aa: CASSLDSLYEQYF; v_call: TRBV14; j_call: TRBJ2-7; clone_size: .
cdr3_aa: CASNFWDSYNEQFF; v_call: TRBV2; j_call: TRBJ2-1; clone_size: .
cdr3_aa: CASSEARRSSQPQHF; v_call: TRBV2; j_call: TRBJ1-5; clone_size: .
cdr3_aa: CASSERQGDSSQPQHF; v_call: TRBV6-1; j_call: TRBJ1-5; clone_size: few
cdr3_aa: CASSIGSSGVSTDTQYF; v_call: TRBV19; j_call: TRBJ2-3; clone_size: .
cdr3_aa: CASSLTGFGYGYTF; v_call: TRBV7-3; j_call: TRBJ1-2; clone_size: .
cdr3_aa: CASSFSGGRDTGELFF; v_call: TRBV11-2; j_call: TRBJ2-2; clone_size: few
cdr3_aa: CASSFDRGKRSPLHF; v_call: TRBV5-1; j_call: TRBJ1-6; clone_size: .
cdr3_aa: CASSPQTGSVTGELFF; v_call: TRBV7-2; j_call: TRBJ2-2; clone_size: once
cdr3_aa: CAISESTGASPLHF; v_call: TRBV10-3; j_call: TRBJ1-6; clone_size: few
cdr3_aa: CASSQGRNFLAKNIQYF; v_call: TRBV2; j_call: TRBJ2-4; clone_size: .
cdr3_aa: CASCMSGSGANVLTF; v_call: TRBV6-6; j_call: TRBJ2-6; clone_size: .
cdr3_aa: CASSSHRGQETQYF; v_call: TRBV7-2; j_call: TRBJ2-5; clone_size: .
cdr3_aa: CAISEGSGGLTSTDTQYF; v_call: TRBV10-3; j_call: TRBJ2-3; clone_size: few
cdr3_aa: CASSYGTSSDNEQFF; v_call: TRBV6-6; j_call: TRBJ2-1; clone_size: .
cdr3_aa: CSVEGQANEKLFF; v_call: TRBV29-1; j_call: TRBJ1-4; clone_size: .
cdr3_aa: CASSQSPGLTSTDTQYF; v_call: TRBV28; j_call: TRBJ2-3; clone_size: .
cdr3_aa: CASSPTGSYEQYF; v_call: TRBV27; j_call: TRBJ2-7; clone_size: once
cdr3_aa: CATSPGGGRYTDTQYF; v_call: TRBV15; j_call: TRBJ2-3; clone_size: .
cdr3_aa: CASTDRDQPQHF; v_call: TRBV6-6; j_call: TRBJ1-5; clone_size: few
cdr3_aa: CASSSDGNYGYTF; v_call: TRBV5-5; j_call: TRBJ1-2; clone_size: once
cdr3_aa: CAISESGQQGGEQYF; v_call: TRBV10-3; j_call: .; clone_size: .
cdr3_aa: CASSLGGQGSYEQYF; v_call: TRBV6-1; j_call: TRBJ2-7; clone_size: .
cdr3_aa: CTSSRWKRGPLVCTDTQYF; v_call: TRBV1; j_call: TRBJ2-3; clone_size: .
cdr3_aa: CASSEFRQVDSPLHF; v_call: TRBV10-2; j_call: TRBJ1-6; clone_size: once
cdr3_aa: CASSFEPTGETQYF; v_call: TRBV5-4; j_call: TRBJ2-5; clone_size: .
cdr3_aa: CASSFRDRPNYGYTF; v_call: TRBV7-9; j_call: TRBJ1-2; clone_size: .
cdr3_aa: CASSLLGGAGTEAFF; v_call: TRBV7-3; j_call: TRBJ1-1; clone_size: .
cdr3_aa: CASSYLQGTAEAFF; v_call: TRBV6-5; j_call: TRBJ1-1; clone_size: few
cdr3_aa: CASSFSGGGMFF; v_call: TRBV7-8; j_call: TRBJ2-1; clone_size: .
cdr3_aa: CASSPGRTGHQPQHF; v_call: TRBV16; j_call: TRBJ1-5; clone_size: .
cdr3_aa: CASSSDRAGEKLFF; v_call: TRBV7-2; j_call: TRBJ1-4; clone_size: few
cdr3_aa: CASPGGNYEQYF; v_call: TRBV6-1; j_call: TRBJ2-7; clone_size: many
cdr3_aa: CASSPSQGGNTEAFF; v_call: TRBV9; j_call: TRBJ1-1; clone_size: .
cdr3_aa: CASSLTQGAGGYTF; v_call: TRBV7-9; j_call: TRBJ1-2; clone_size: .
cdr3_aa: CASRNRAGNLIQSSYNEQFF; v_call: TRBV28; j_call: TRBJ2-1; clone_size: .
cdr3_aa: CATQGAGNTIYF; v_call: TRBV15; j_call: TRBJ1-3; clone_size: .
cdr3_aa: CASSLVTGTQETQYF; v_call: TRBV7-9; j_call: TRBJ2-5; clone_size: .
cdr3_aa: CASSDSRNTEAFF; v_call: TRBV6-5; j_call: TRBJ1-1; clone_size: .
cdr3_aa: CAWSGSGKETQYF; v_call: TRBV30; j_call: TRBJ2-5; clone_size: .
cdr3_aa: CSASHSYEQYF; v_call: TRBV20-1; j_call: TRBJ2-7; clone_size: .
cdr3_aa: CASSLSGTASTQYF; v_call: TRBV7-2; j_call: TRBJ2-5; clone_size: .
cdr3_aa: CAGNHAGGPSQYF; v_call: TRBV30; j_call: TRBJ2-3; clone_size: once
cdr3_aa: CASSLSYNSYNEQFF; v_call: TRBV27; j_call: TRBJ2-1; clone_size: .
cdr3_aa: CASSSSGQTTNEKLFF; v_call: TRBV11-2; j_call: TRBJ1-4; clone_size: few
cdr3_aa: CASSDQGYGYTF; v_call: TRBV6-4; j_call: TRBJ1-2; clone_size: .